The clone carrying this T cell receptor (beta chain) has a handful of counts. This record comes from a study of T cells after yellow fever vaccination. Whole-study context: SMART-Seq v4 Ultra Low Input prepared libraries from low-cell fractions.

CDR3 length: 14 residues. Per germline, CDR1 SGHDT and CDR2 YYEEEE. The V gene lost 0 bases and the J gene lost 5 bases, with 11 bases spanning the gap. MiXCR was run by TCRdb on the 5' RACE reads, yielding one entry per CDR3 protein. The sample lists roughly 520,000 distinct CDR3 sequences, 20% to 25% occurring once. The specimen was PBMCs, collected less than 25 days after the first yellow fever vaccination. The sequence was collected from a man aged 18 to 29 who received the YFV17D yellow fever vaccine. The chain employs TRBV5-6 and TRBJ2-5; D is undetermined. Here the CDR3 reads CASSLAGISETQYF. The CDR3 DNA is TGTGCCAGCAGCTTGGCTGGGATTTCCGAGACCCAGTACTTC.